A selection of T cell receptor beta chains follows, all from one sample in a study of shared clonotypes between healthy human individuals. Profiling relied on immunoSEQ multiplex PCR, and the TCRdb table lists in-frame clones only, not all of them. The profile shows around 2,000,000 clones, 85% to 95% of them singletons. The sequenced sample was naive CD8+ T cells from PBMCs. The receptors originated from a man younger than 35 in good health. Some clones in this sample may be carry-over from other donors' samples. CDR3s include the opening cysteine and the closing phenylalanine or tryptophan. Each record gives: V gene, clone size, J gene, D gene, CDR3 protein, CDR3 DNA. The D gene is left open where the match is weak. Size is omitted from some rows. Given values are once, few, many or a class for expanded clones.

TRBV7-6	.	TRBJ2-1	TRBD1	CASSLEPGQEGDEQFF	TGTGCCAGCAGCTTAGAGCCGGGACAGGAAGGCGATGAGCAGTTCTTC
TRBV19	.	TRBJ1-5	TRBD1	CASSTTGANQPQHF	TGTGCCAGTAGTACGACAGGGGCGAATCAGCCCCAGCATTTT
TRBV7-9	.	TRBJ2-1	.	CASSSNEQFF	TGTGCCAGCAGCTCGAATGAGCAGTTCTTC
TRBV19	.	TRBJ1-1	TRBD1	CASTTDRMNTEAFF	TGTGCCAGTACGACGGACAGGATGAACACTGAAGCTTTCTTT
TRBV7-6	.	TRBJ1-5	.	CASSSTLGGRGKDQPQHF	TGTGCCAGCAGCTCAACCTTGGGTGGCAGGGGAAAAGATCAGCCCCAGCATTTT
TRBV15	.	TRBJ1-1	.	CATSEGQLNTEAFF	TGTGCCACCAGCGAAGGACAGCTGAACACTGAAGCTTTCTTT
TRBV10-3	.	TRBJ1-1	.	CAISEIPNGKMGAEAFF	TGTGCCATCAGTGAGATCCCAAACGGGAAGATGGGAGCTGAAGCTTTCTTT
TRBV27	.	TRBJ2-1	.	CASSLSLGVADNEQFF	TGTGCCAGCAGTTTATCACTTGGGGTAGCGGACAATGAGCAGTTCTTC
TRBV7-9	.	TRBJ2-5	.	CASSFQGQETQYF	TGTGCCAGCAGCTTCCAGGGCCAAGAGACCCAGTACTTC
TRBV29-1	.	TRBJ2-3	.	CSFLFIRSDTQYF	TGCAGCTTCCTCTTTATCCGCTCAGATACGCAGTATTTT
TRBV6-5	.	TRBJ2-7	.	CASSYTSRGAPYEQYF	TGTGCCAGCAGTTACACCTCTAGGGGGGCCCCCTACGAGCAGTACTTC
TRBV27	.	TRBJ2-7	TRBD1	CASSYRTGTEQYF	TGTGCCAGCAGTTACCGGACAGGCACCGAGCAGTACTTC
TRBV5-1	.	TRBJ2-7	.	CASSLKAAAYEQYF	TGCGCCAGCAGCTTGAAAGCGGCCGCCTACGAGCAGTACTTC
TRBV18	.	TRBJ2-7	TRBD1	CASSSRDRVFAYEQYF	TGTGCCAGCTCATCCCGGGACAGGGTATTCGCCTACGAGCAGTACTTC
TRBV29-1	.	TRBJ2-7	TRBD2	CSVVKAASGATYEQYF	TGCAGCGTCGTGAAGGCGGCTAGCGGGGCCACCTACGAGCAGTACTTC
TRBV7-9	.	TRBJ2-7	.	CASSFSSYEQYF	TGTGCCAGCAGCTTTTCGTCCTACGAGCAGTACTTC
TRBV27	once	TRBJ1-2	.	CASSLNGANYGYTF	TGTGCCAGCAGTTTGAACGGTGCTAACTATGGCTACACCTTC
TRBV5-4	.	TRBJ1-2	.	CASSFFGGSAYGYTF	TGTGCCAGCAGCTTTTTTGGGGGTTCGGCCTATGGCTACACCTTC
TRBV27	.	TRBJ1-5	TRBD1	CASSPSEGAHSQPQHF	TGTGCCAGCAGTCCGTCGGAGGGGGCGCATAGTCAGCCCCAGCATTTT
TRBV12-5	.	TRBJ2-7	.	CASGLAPKPSYEQYF	TGTGCTAGTGGTTTGGCACCAAAACCGTCCTACGAGCAGTACTTC
TRBV5-6	.	TRBJ2-7	TRBD2	CASSLGAGDEQYF	TGTGCCAGCAGCTTGGGAGCGGGAGACGAGCAGTACTTC
TRBV28	.	TRBJ2-7	.	CASSFPGRHYEQYF	TGTGCCAGCAGTTTCCCGGGACGCCACTACGAGCAGTACTTC
TRBV4-1	.	TRBJ2-1	.	CASSQVTGYNEQFF	TGCGCCAGCAGCCAGGTGACAGGCTACAATGAGCAGTTCTTC
TRBV30	.	TRBJ1-1	.	CACQTSRLNTEAFF	TGTGCCTGTCAAACCAGCAGGTTGAACACTGAAGCTTTCTTT
TRBV10-1	.	TRBJ2-1	.	CASSEPGANNEQFF	TGCGCCAGCAGTGAGCCGGGGGCTAACAATGAGCAGTTCTTC
TRBV6-5	.	TRBJ2-5	.	CASSYILGIGETQYF	TGTGCCAGCAGTTACATACTAGGTATAGGAGAGACCCAGTACTTC
TRBV7-9	.	TRBJ2-7	TRBD2	CASSFEYSGRPYEQYF	TGTGCCAGCAGCTTTGAATATAGCGGGAGACCCTACGAGCAGTACTTC
TRBV27	.	TRBJ2-4	TRBD2	CASSRWIPGVAGKNIQYF	TGTGCCAGCAGTCGATGGATTCCGGGGGTAGCGGGCAAAAACATTCAGTACTTC
TRBV4-3	once	TRBJ2-2	.	CASSQDLGGRNTGELFF	TGCGCCAGCAGCCAAGATCTCGGGGGAAGGAACACCGGGGAGCTGTTTTTT
TRBV7-3	once	TRBJ2-7	.	CASSSGPTSYEQYF	TGTGCCAGCAGCTCCGGTCCGACCTCCTACGAGCAGTACTTC
TRBV10-2	.	TRBJ2-7	TRBD2	CASSELETSGPYEQYF	TGCGCCAGCAGTGAGTTGGAGACTAGCGGGCCCTACGAGCAGTACTTC
TRBV28	.	TRBJ2-7	.	CASRPSTGNEQYF	TGTGCCAGCAGGCCTTCGACAGGTAACGAGCAGTACTTC
TRBV5-1	.	TRBJ1-2	.	CASAPRDMRYGYTF	TGCGCCAGCGCACCTAGGGACATGCGCTATGGCTACACCTTC
TRBV7-3	.	TRBJ2-1	TRBD2	CASSLNSGRDEQFF	TGTGCCAGCAGCTTAAATAGCGGGAGGGACGAGCAGTTCTTC
TRBV9	.	TRBJ1-1	TRBD1	CASSDISGGGTEAFF	TGTGCCAGCAGCGACATTTCAGGGGGTGGGACTGAAGCTTTCTTT
TRBV19	once	TRBJ2-1	TRBD2	CASSIPQKREGPGIF	TGTGCCAGTAGTATTCCCCAGAAGCGGGAGGGCCCTGGGATCTTC
TRBV4-1	.	TRBJ2-3	.	CASSQPPGPVTQYF	TGCGCCAGCAGCCAACCGCCGGGACCAGTTACGCAGTATTTT
TRBV27	.	TRBJ2-3	.	CASSLFFGSSTDTQYF	TGTGCCAGCAGTTTATTCTTTGGTAGCTCCACAGATACGCAGTATTTT
TRBV28	once	TRBJ2-1	.	CASSLGWGDHYNEQFF	TGTGCCAGCAGTTTAGGGTGGGGGGACCATTACAATGAGCAGTTCTTC
TRBV11-2	.	TRBJ1-1	.	CASNRRGDTEAFF	TGTGCCAGCAACCGCCGGGGGGACACTGAAGCTTTCTTT
TRBV11-2	once	TRBJ2-1	TRBD1	CASSARDRDNEQFF	TGTGCCAGCAGCGCGAGAGACAGGGACAATGAGCAGTTCTTC
TRBV4-1	.	TRBJ2-7	TRBD1	CASSSLTGAEYF	TGCGCCAGCAGCTCGCTCACAGGGGCAGAGTACTTC
TRBV15	.	TRBJ2-2	.	CATSRVQPGELFF	TGTGCCACCAGCAGAGTTCAGCCCGGGGAGCTGTTTTTT
TRBV7-9	.	TRBJ2-5	TRBD1	CASSTRTGTGVGETQYF	TGTGCCAGCAGCACCAGAACCGGGACAGGGGTTGGAGAGACCCAGTACTTC
TRBV13	.	TRBJ2-7	TRBD2	CASSPPGRTYEQYF	TGTGCCAGCAGTCCTCCCGGGAGGACCTACGAGCAGTACTTC
TRBV19	.	TRBJ2-7	TRBD2	CASSQGLAGTSAEQYF	TGTGCCAGTAGTCAGGGACTAGCGGGGACCTCGGCCGAGCAGTACTTC
TRBV7-3	.	TRBJ2-3	.	CASSLTWADTQYF	TGTGCCAGCAGCTTAACATGGGCAGATACGCAGTATTTT
TRBV13	.	TRBJ2-2	TRBD2	CASSPGLADYTGELFF	TGTGCCAGCAGCCCGGGACTAGCGGATTACACCGGGGAGCTGTTTTTT
TRBV4-1	.	TRBJ2-1	TRBD2	CASSQEPTQRGHNEQFF	TGCGCCAGCAGCCAAGAACCAACCCAGCGGGGGCACAATGAGCAGTTCTTC
TRBV4-1	.	TRBJ2-1	.	CASSQDFLAHLSYNEQFF	TGCGCCAGCAGCCAAGATTTCCTGGCCCACCTCTCCTACAATGAGCAGTTCTTC
TRBV7-9	.	TRBJ2-1	TRBD2	CASRVVSGSESGLHNEQFF	TGTGCCAGCAGGGTCGTTAGCGGGTCGGAGTCGGGGCTCCACAATGAGCAGTTCTTC
TRBV7-9	once	TRBJ2-7	.	CASSSPGGTPPYEQYF	TGTGCCAGCAGTTCTCCCGGCGGGACTCCGCCCTACGAGCAGTACTTC
TRBV19	.	TRBJ2-1	.	CASGVLRDLNNEQFF	TGTGCCAGTGGTGTTTTGCGGGACCTCAACAATGAGCAGTTCTTC
TRBV5-4	.	TRBJ2-7	.	CASSLLGDYEQYF	TGTGCCAGCAGCTTGTTAGGGGACTACGAGCAGTACTTC
TRBV5-6	.	TRBJ1-5	.	CASSLGVSGNQPQHF	TGTGCCAGCAGCTTGGGAGTATCAGGGAATCAGCCCCAGCATTTT
TRBV7-6	once	TRBJ2-5	.	CASSDGTAEYF	TGTGCCAGCAGCGACGGGACCGCGGAGTACTTC
TRBV19	.	TRBJ2-5	TRBD1	CASSNLGQSQETQYF	TGTGCCAGTAGCAATCTGGGACAGTCCCAAGAGACCCAGTACTTC
TRBV2	.	TRBJ2-3	TRBD2	CASSDSGRYRDTQYF	TGTGCCAGCAGTGATAGCGGGAGATATCGAGATACGCAGTATTTT
TRBV9	once	TRBJ2-3	.	CASSVRQALEDTQYF	TGTGCCAGCAGCGTAAGGCAGGCCCTGGAAGATACGCAGTATTTT
TRBV7-9	.	TRBJ1-2	.	CASSLGGGPPPNYGYTF	TGTGCCAGCAGCTTAGGCGGCGGACCTCCTCCTAACTATGGCTACACCTTC